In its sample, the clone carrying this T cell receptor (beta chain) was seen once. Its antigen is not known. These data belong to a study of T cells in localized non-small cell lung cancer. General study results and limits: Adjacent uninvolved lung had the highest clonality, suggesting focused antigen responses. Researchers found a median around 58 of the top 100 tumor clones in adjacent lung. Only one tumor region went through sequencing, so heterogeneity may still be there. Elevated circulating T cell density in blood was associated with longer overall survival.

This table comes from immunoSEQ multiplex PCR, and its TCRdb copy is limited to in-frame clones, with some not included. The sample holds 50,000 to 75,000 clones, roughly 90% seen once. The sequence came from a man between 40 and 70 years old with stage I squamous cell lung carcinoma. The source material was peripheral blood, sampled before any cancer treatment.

CDR3 residues: CASSEALFPTYEQYF. The CDR3 DNA reads as TGTGCCAGCAGTGAAGCGCTGTTCCCGACCTACGAGCAGTACTTC. The chain combines TRBV6-1 with TRBJ2-7; D remains ambiguous. CDR1 is MNHNS, CDR2 SASEGT, per germline. The CDR3 loop spans 15 amino acids. Trimming shortened V by 0 bases and J by 2 bases, and 11 bases separated the two germline ends.